This T cell receptor beta chain was sequenced for a study of T cells expressing NK-cell markers. Study details: Beta-chain profiling covered CD3+CD56+NKG2C+, CD3+CD56+NKG2C- and CD3+CD56-NKG2C+ sorted subsets.

It was by 5'RACE template switching with UMIs that TCR beta cDNA was made. TCRdb reprocessed the 5' RACE reads, keeping one entry per CDR3 protein, no DNA. Here the sample table reports 500,000 to 600,000 distinct CDR3 sequences. Note on this clonotype: The target antigen is unknown.

CDR3 length: 13 amino acids. Per the germline V gene, CDR1 is ENHRY and CDR2 is SYGVKD. The study, taken as a whole, reports: Clarity on HCMV specificity was lacking for the expanded NKG2C+ T cell clones.

The chain combines TRBV10-3 with TRBJ2-2. This clonotype was obtained from a man in his late teens or twenties in good health. Material: blood T cells: a sorted CD56 or NKG2C T cell subset, CD4+ or CD8+ T cells, or bulk PBMC T cells (not recorded which). The CDR3 protein is CAISEVLTGELFF.